The clone carrying this T cell receptor (beta chain) was observed a few times. Per germline, CDR1 SGDLS and CDR2 YYNGEE. CDR3 size: 13 residues. The V gene end was trimmed by 3 bases and the J gene end by 8 bases; junction bases not matched to a gene: 7. TCRdb keeps only in-frame clones here, not all; method: immunoSEQ multiplex PCR. Of 35,000 to 55,000 clones listed, over 75% are singletons. The entry originates in a study of T cell changes during pregnancy in multiple sclerosis. This chain connects TRBV9 to TRBJ1-1, with TRBD1 matching over 7 bases. The specimen comprised CD4+ T cells from peripheral blood mononuclear cells, sampled before pregnancy. The clonotype comes from a female donor with multiple sclerosis, enrolled in a pregnancy study. The CDR3 DNA sequence: TGTGCCAGCAGCGCCCAGGGGGTTGGGGAAGCTTTCTTT. This sequence encodes CASSAQGVGEAFF.